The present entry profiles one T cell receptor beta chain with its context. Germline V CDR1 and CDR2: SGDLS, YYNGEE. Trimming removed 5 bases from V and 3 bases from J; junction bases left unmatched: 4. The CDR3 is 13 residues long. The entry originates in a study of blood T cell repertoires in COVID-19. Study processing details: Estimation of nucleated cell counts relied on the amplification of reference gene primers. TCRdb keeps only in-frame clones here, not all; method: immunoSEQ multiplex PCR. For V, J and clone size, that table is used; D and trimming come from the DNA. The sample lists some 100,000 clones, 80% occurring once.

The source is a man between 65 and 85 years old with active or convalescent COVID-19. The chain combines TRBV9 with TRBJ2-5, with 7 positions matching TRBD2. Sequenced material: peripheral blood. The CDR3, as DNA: TGTGCCAGCAGTGAGCGGGGTAAAGAGACCCAGTACTTC. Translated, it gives CASSERGKETQYF. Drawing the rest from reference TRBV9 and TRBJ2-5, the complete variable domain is DSGVTQTPKHLITATGQRVTLRCSPRSGDLSVYWYQQSLDQGLQFLIQYYNGEERAKGNILERFSAQQFPDLHSELNLSSLELGDSALYFCASSERGKETQYFGPGTRLLVL.